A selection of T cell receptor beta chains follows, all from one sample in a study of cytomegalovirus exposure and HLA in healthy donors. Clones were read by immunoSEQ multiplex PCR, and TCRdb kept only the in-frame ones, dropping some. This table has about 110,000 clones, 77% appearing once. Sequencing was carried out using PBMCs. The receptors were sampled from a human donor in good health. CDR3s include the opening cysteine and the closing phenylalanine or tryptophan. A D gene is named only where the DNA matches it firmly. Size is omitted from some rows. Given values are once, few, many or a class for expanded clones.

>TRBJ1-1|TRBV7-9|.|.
CASSSGGGLGGTF
TGTGCCAGCAGCTCGGGGGGAGGGCTAGGAGGCACATTT
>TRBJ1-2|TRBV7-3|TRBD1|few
CASSSTPGGLGYTF
TGTGCCAGCAGCTCAACCCCAGGGGGCCTTGGCTACACCTTC
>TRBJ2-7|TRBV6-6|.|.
CAGPGAGYEQYF
TGTGCCGGACCGGGAGCAGGCTACGAGCAGTACTTC
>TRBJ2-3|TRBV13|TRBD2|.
CASSQRLAGADTQYF
TGTGCCAGCAGCCAGAGGCTAGCGGGAGCAGATACGCAGTATTTT
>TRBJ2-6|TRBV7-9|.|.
CASSFRGAWANVLTF
TGTGCCAGCAGCTTTAGGGGCGCCTGGGCCAACGTCCTGACTTTC
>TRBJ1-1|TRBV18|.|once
CASSPTMNTEAFF
TGTGCCAGCTCACCAACTATGAACACTGAAGCTTTCTTT
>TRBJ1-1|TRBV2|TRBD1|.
CAGAQGAPSEAFF
TGTGCCGGGGCCCAGGGGGCCCCCTCTGAAGCTTTCTTT
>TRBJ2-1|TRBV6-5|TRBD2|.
CASSKLAASYNEQFF
TGTGCCAGCAGTAAACTAGCGGCCTCCTACAATGAGCAGTTCTTC
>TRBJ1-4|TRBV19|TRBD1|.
CASSTGQGAINEKLFF
TGTGCCAGTAGCACGGGACAGGGGGCGATTAATGAAAAACTGTTTTTT
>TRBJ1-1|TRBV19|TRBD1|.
CASSNGQVMNTEAFF
TGTGCCAGTAGCAATGGACAGGTCATGAACACTGAAGCTTTCTTT
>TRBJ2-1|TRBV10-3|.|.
CATGPLVVASYNEQFF
TGTGCCACTGGTCCCCTTGTGGTAGCCTCCTACAATGAGCAGTTCTTC
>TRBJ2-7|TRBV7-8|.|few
CASSLAASTYEQYF
TGTGCCAGCAGCTTAGCAGCCTCAACCTACGAGCAGTACTTC
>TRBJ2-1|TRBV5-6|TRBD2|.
CASFRTSGRWSEQFF
TGTGCCAGCTTCCGGACTAGCGGGAGGTGGAGTGAGCAGTTCTTC
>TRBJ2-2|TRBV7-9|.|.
CASSGADKNTGELFF
TGTGCCAGCAGCGGTGCGGACAAGAACACCGGGGAGCTGTTTTTT
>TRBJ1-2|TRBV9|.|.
CASSAGPGYGYTF
TGTGCCAGCAGCGCCGGCCCGGGGTATGGCTACACCTTC
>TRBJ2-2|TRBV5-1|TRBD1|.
CASSLRTGGTGELFF
TGCGCCAGCAGCTTGCGGACAGGGGGCACCGGGGAGCTGTTTTTT
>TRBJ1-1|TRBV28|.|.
CASSPRDTLMPEAFF
TGTGCCAGCAGTCCCCGGGACACACTTATGCCTGAAGCTTTCTTT
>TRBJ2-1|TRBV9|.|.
CASSVSPRTPNEQFF
TGTGCCAGCAGCGTAAGCCCCCGCACCCCCAATGAGCAGTTCTTC
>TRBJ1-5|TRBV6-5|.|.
CASSLGQDNQPQHF
TGTGCCAGCAGTTTGGGACAAGACAATCAGCCCCAGCATTTT
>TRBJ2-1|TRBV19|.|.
CASSIRRELNDEQFF
TGTGCCAGTAGTATACGACGGGAGCTAAACGATGAGCAGTTCTTC
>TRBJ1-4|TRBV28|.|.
CASSRRATNEKLFF
TGTGCCAGCAGTCGCAGGGCAACTAATGAAAAACTGTTTTTT
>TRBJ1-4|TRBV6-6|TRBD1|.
CASSHPSDRGDEKLFF
TGTGCCAGCAGTCACCCCTCGGACAGGGGGGATGAAAAACTGTTTTTT
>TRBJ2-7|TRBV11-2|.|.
CASRKHGAEPLYEQYF
TGTGCCAGCAGGAAACATGGGGCAGAACCTTTATACGAGCAGTACTTC
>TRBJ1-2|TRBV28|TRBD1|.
CASRFLPGQMDYTF
TGTGCCAGCAGGTTCCTACCGGGACAGATGGACTACACCTTC
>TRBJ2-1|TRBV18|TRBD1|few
CASSPLSGTGYNEQFF
TGTGCCAGCTCACCACTATCCGGGACAGGCTACAATGAGCAGTTCTTC
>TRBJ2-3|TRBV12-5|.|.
CASGLGGVGTDTQYF
TGTGCTAGTGGTTTAGGGGGAGTCGGCACAGATACGCAGTATTTT
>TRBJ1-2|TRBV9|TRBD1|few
CASSAEDRNYGYTF
TGTGCCAGCAGCGCCGAGGACAGGAATTATGGCTACACCTTC
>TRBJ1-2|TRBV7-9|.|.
CASSFELLNYGYTF
TGTGCCAGCAGCTTTGAGTTGCTTAACTATGGCTACACCTTC
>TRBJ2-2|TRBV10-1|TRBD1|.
CASSGQGVAGELFF
TGCGCCAGCAGTGGACAGGGGGTTGCCGGGGAGCTGTTTTTT
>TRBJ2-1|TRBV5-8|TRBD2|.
CATTSGRVLSYNEQFF
TGTGCCACCACTAGCGGGAGGGTCCTCTCCTACAATGAGCAGTTCTTC